This T cell receptor (beta chain) emerged from a study of hypomethylating agent response in myelodysplastic syndrome (dated by TCRdb to about 2021). Looking at the study overall: The hypomethylating agent given was azacitidine in about 70% of the 11 patients and decitabine in 3 of 11 patients. Patients had a mean age of 72.2 +/- 6.3 years, and a diploid cytogenetic profile was the most common. The cohort was composed of roughly ten male and 2 female myelodysplastic syndrome patients. The most frequent mutation was TET2, found in about 45% of the 11 patients. Complete response or hematologic improvement counted as response, and patients meeting neither criterion were classed as non-responders. Complete response or hematologic improvement was achieved by six patients, and roughly five patients were classified as non-responders.

This clone has only one observation. Which antigen it targets is not known. No base-level quality is on record; no much larger clone is a single base apart. CDR1 is given as SGHAT and CDR2 as FQNNGV, both from the germline V gene. The junction shows trimming of 1 base on V and 12 bases on J, and the gene matches do not reach 5 bases of it. Taken from cysteine to phenylalanine, the CDR3 has 13 residues. The entry retains the CDR3 DNA only, 39 bases that are in frame from base 1. What the authors observed across the whole study: No significant change in richness, rarefaction diversity or clonality was detected after hypomethylating agent treatment, either across all patients or within response groups. Healthy control donors were not age-matched to MDS patients, which could have impacted the MDS versus healthy comparison. Whether the shared GLIPH2 clusters possibly recognize novel MDS antigens was not confirmed and still needs to be tested experimentally. Only 11 patients were analyzed, so the study cohort was small. Novel clonotypes were found to emerge more often in responders, whereas more contracted clonotypes were observed in non-responders after treatment.

Receptor libraries were prepared by the immunoSEQ multiplex PCR assay. Survey resolution was applied, with two replicates of approximately 200 ng each being run for a total of about 400 ng of DNA per sample. Using multiplex PCR primers aimed at V and J genes, the hsTCRB kit picked up rearranged TCRB sequences in genomic DNA. In the first PCR, the CDR3 region was amplified for around 31 cycles with the QIAGEN Multiplex PCR Kit. Sample barcodes and Illumina adapters were added to each replicate in an approximately 8-cycle second PCR. Pooled libraries were quantified using a QuantStudio 6 and the KAPA library quantification kit. About 15 pM of pooled libraries was sequenced on an Illumina MiSeq using 156-cycle single-end reads plus a 15-cycle index read. In the original analysis: Of some 170,000 unique clonotypes, 1.5% to 2% were flagged by VDJdb annotation as previously reported viral-epitope-specific clonotypes. Raw reads were processed by the immunoSEQ Data Assistant and immunoSEQ Analyzer into normalized, annotated TCRB repertoires. Clonotypes were analyzed with the immunarch R package version 0.6.5 and BioAnalyzer. Before richness was estimated, every repertoire was downsampled to match the clone count of the smallest repertoire. Clonotypes were classified as expanded, contracted or novel by Fisher's exact tests, with novel defined as zero frequency before treatment. Significantly changed CDR3 beta sequences were clustered with GLIPH2 using simulation_depth=1000 and kmer_min_depth=3, and CDR3s shorter than five residues were excluded. What TCRdb holds here is the immuneACCESS table cut down to in-frame rearrangements. Part of the clones is not present; checked against another copy, under half of the missing clones reflect an unresolved V gene, and the others are unexplained. V and J calls and clone size follow that table, whereas D and trimming were derived from the DNA. This sample has 5,800 or so clones in its table, and approximately 80% of those were observed once. Jointly, the top ten make up under 30% of the sample.

Bulk bone marrow was analyzed, and T-cell subsets were not sorted. Bone marrow from more than nine myelodysplastic syndrome patients was immunosequenced for TCR beta CDR3 regions before and after hypomethylating agent therapy. Each patient contributed a baseline bone marrow plus two to three bone marrows at different post-treatment timepoints for longitudinal repertoire tracking. Genomic DNA was isolated from whole bone marrow, and DNA quality was assessed with TapeStation, NanoDrop OneC and PicoGreen assays. Here the sequenced sample was bone marrow, taken before or after starting hypomethylating agent treatment for myelodysplastic syndrome (not recorded which). This TCR was sampled from a human donor with myelodysplastic syndrome. The rearranged segments are TRBV11-2 and TRBJ2-2; 7 central nucleotides agree with TRBD1. The DNA is TGTGCCAGCAGCTTAGGCAGGGGGATTCAGCTGTTTTTT. It translates to CASSLGRGIQLFF.